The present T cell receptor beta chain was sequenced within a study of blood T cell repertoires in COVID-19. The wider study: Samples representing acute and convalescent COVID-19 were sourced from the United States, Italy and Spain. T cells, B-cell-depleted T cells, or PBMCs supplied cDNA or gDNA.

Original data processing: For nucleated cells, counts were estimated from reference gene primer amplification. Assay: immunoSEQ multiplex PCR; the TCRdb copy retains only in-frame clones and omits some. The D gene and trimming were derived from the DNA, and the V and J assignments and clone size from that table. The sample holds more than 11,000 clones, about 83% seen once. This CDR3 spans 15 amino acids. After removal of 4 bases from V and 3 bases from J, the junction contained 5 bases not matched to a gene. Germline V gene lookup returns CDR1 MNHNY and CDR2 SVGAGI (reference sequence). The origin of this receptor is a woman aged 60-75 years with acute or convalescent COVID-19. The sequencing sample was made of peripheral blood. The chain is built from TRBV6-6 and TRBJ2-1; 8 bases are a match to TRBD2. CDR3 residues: CASSLAGLDYNEQFF. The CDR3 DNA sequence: TGTGCCAGCAGTTTAGCGGGGCTTGACTACAATGAGCAGTTCTTC.